This TCR beta chain was sequenced for a study of blood T cell repertoires in COVID-19. Study-wide context: Collection of acute and convalescent COVID-19 samples took place in the United States, Italy and Spain. Nucleic acid was either cDNA or gDNA, and it came from T cells, B-cell-depleted T cells, or PBMCs.

The trim removed 4 bases at V and 4 bases at J, leaving 9 bases unmatched. The CDR3 length is 15 residues. Germline lookup yields CDR1 SEHNR and CDR2 FQNEAQ (reference sequence). As processed by the authors: Reference gene primers were amplified, and this amplification served to estimate nucleated cell counts. Sequencing was performed with immunoSEQ multiplex PCR; in TCRdb, only in-frame clones are kept and a portion is missing. The V and J calls and clone size were taken over from that table, and D and trimming were inferred from the DNA. The table records around 65,000 clones, approximately 78% of them present only once.

This TCR was sampled from a human donor in a cohort sampled during active COVID-19. The V gene is TRBV7-9, the J gene TRBJ2-5; TRBD1 matches at 7 bases. Sequenced input: peripheral blood. The CDR3 bases are TGTGCCAGCAGCTCGGGACAGCGAGGGCTAGAGACCCAGTACTTC. Protein: CASSSGQRGLETQYF.